This passage covers 27 T cell receptor beta chains from one sample sequenced in a study of Ad26.COV2.S vaccination and SARS-CoV-2 variants. Indicated treatment: 15 to 20 received Ad26.COV2.S at low or high dose, single or two shots; about 5 received placebo; per-sample allocation not given. All samples were drawn on day 63, counting from the first vaccine or placebo injection. Produced via immunoSEQ multiplex PCR; TCRdb's table is partial and in-frame only. The sample contains some 300,000 clones, just under 85% of which appear only once. The source material was peripheral blood, sampled in a trial of Ad26.COV2.S vaccine versus placebo. The receptors stem from a person between 18 and 65 years old who received the Ad26.COV2.S COVID-19 vaccine or a placebo.

This chain connects TRBV19 to TRBJ2-2; D is unresolved. The CDR3 loop spans 14 amino acids. Germline values: CDR1 LNHDA, CDR2 SQIVND (reference sequence). With 6 bases removed from V and 4 bases from J, the gap between germline ends came to 12 bases. CDR3 sequence reads: CASRRKYGTGELFF. Written as DNA, the CDR3 is TGTGCCAGTAGAAGGAAGTACGGCACCGGGGAGCTGTTTTTT.

This clone has a handful of counts. This chain connects TRBV9 to TRBJ1-2, with D possibly matching TRBD1 (5 bases). This CDR3 comprises 15 residues. V was shortened by 0 bases and J by 4 bases, with 13 bases between the two germline ends. The V gene's germline CDR1 is SGDLS and CDR2 YYNGEE. CDR3 protein: CASSVALRGGYGYTF. CDR3 coding DNA: TGTGCCAGCAGCGTAGCTCTTAGGGGTGGCTATGGCTACACCTTC.

The chain recombines TRBV5-1 with TRBJ1-1; 7 positions agree with TRBD1. V lost 2 bases to trimming and J lost 4 bases; unmatched junction nucleotides: 5. This CDR3 is built from 14 residues. Germline CDR1 reads SGHRS; CDR2 reads YFSETQ. In DNA form, the CDR3 reads TGCGCCAGCAGCTTCGAATCAGGGGGCACTGAAGCTTTCTTT. It is translated as CASSFESGGTEAFF.

The V call is TRBV28, the J call TRBJ1-2; D is ambiguous. V was cut by 4 bases and J by 3 bases, with 15 bases left in between. From germline, CDR1 is MDHEN and CDR2 SYDVKM. CDR3 length: 15 amino acids. CDR3 nucleotide sequence: TGTGCCAGCAGTTCGCCTTGGGTCCCCGACTATGGCTACACCTTC. This sequence encodes CASSSPWVPDYGYTF.

This chain uses TRBV2 with TRBJ2-5, with TRBD1 as a possible D gene (5 bases). CDR1 is SNHLY and CDR2 is FYNNEI in the germline V gene. The V end lost 2 bases, the J end lost 5 bases, and 12 bases lay between the germline ends. The CDR3 has 14 residues. CDR3 in DNA: TGTGCCAGCAGTGAAATTATTGGGGCCGAGACCCAGTACTTC. Translating gives CASSEIIGAETQYF.

V gene TRBV6-4 combines with J gene TRBJ2-7, with TRBD2 matching 9 bases. This CDR3 comprises 15 residues. Trimming took 7 bases from V and 5 from J; bases not matched to a gene: 12. Per the germline V gene, CDR1 is MRHNA and CDR2 is SNTAGT. The CDR3 spells CASTDPGLASHEQYF. The CDR3 DNA reads as TGTGCCAGCACCGACCCGGGACTAGCCTCTCACGAGCAGTACTTC.

The table lists this clone with a count of one. The chain uses TRBV5-8 and TRBJ1-3; a weak D match, TRBD1 (5 bases). In germline, CDR1 is SGHTS, CDR2 YDEGEE. The CDR3 consists of 16 residues. Trimming took 6 bases from V and 4 from J, leaving 20 bases between them. The CDR3 spells CASTYPPEGSGNTIYF. CDR3 coding DNA: TGTGCCAGCACTTATCCCCCGGAGGGGAGCGGAAACACCATATATTTT. Combining the CDR3 with reference TRBV5-8 and TRBJ1-3 gives the whole variable domain EAGVTQSPTHLIKTRGQQATLRCSPISGHTSVYWYQQALGLGLQFLLWYDEGEERNRGNFPPRFSGRQFPNYSSELNVNALELEDSALYLCASTYPPEGSGNTIYFGEGSWLTVV.

The chain has TRBV11-3 and TRBJ2-2, with TRBD1 matching 10 bases. CDR3 length: 17 amino acids. Germline V lookup: CDR1 SGHNT, CDR2 YENEEA. With 5 bases clipped from V and 5 bases from J, the junction kept 11 bases outside the gene matches. The chain's CDR3 is CASSPWPDRGQTGELFF. The CDR3 DNA is TGTGCCAGCAGCCCTTGGCCCGACAGGGGGCAAACCGGGGAGCTGTTTTTT.

As for this clone: A much larger clonotype is one base distant, so this may be a read error. In the same sample, other DNA sequences code for this CDR3. The chain couples TRBV9 to TRBJ1-3; D is possibly TRBD1 (5 bases). The V end was cut by 3 bases, the J end by 0 bases, with 7 bases between. CDR3 length equals 14 residues. The germline CDR1 and CDR2 sequences are SGDLS and YYNGEE. The CDR3 loop reads CASSAGTSGNTIYF. The CDR3 DNA reads TGTGCCAGCAGCGCCGGGACCTCTGGAAACACCATATATTTT.

This chain uses TRBV3-1 (or the pseudogene TRBV3-2) with TRBJ1-1; 9 nucleotides agree with TRBD1. The ends lost 1 base at V and 4 bases at J; junction bases unmatched: 4. CDR3 size: 15 residues. CDR1 and CDR2 from the germline V gene are LGHDT and YNNKEL (reference sequence). The CDR3 protein is CASSQGHRGPTEAFF. Written as DNA, the CDR3 is TGTGCCAGCAGCCAAGGTCACAGGGGGCCCACTGAAGCTTTCTTT.

The rearrangement joins TRBV5-6 to TRBJ1-6; tentatively, D is TRBD1 (5 bases). The CDR3 has 15 residues. V was clipped by 6 bases and J by 2 bases, with 12 bases between them. Germline loops: CDR1 SGHDT, CDR2 YYEEEE. CDR3 region: CASNLDRAYNSPLHF. For the CDR3, the DNA is TGTGCCAGCAACCTCGACAGAGCCTATAATTCACCCCTCCACTTT.

About this clone: The sample holds other DNA sequences that translate to the same CDR3. The chain is built from TRBV18 and TRBJ2-4, with 9 positions matching TRBD1. This CDR3 is built from 15 residues. The germline CDR1 and CDR2 sequences are KGHSH and LQKENI. J gave up 2 bases and V 3 bases, and 2 bases lay outside the gene matches. DNA for the CDR3: TGTGCCAGCTCACCGGGACAGGGTTCCAAAAACATTCAGTACTTC. It translates to CASSPGQGSKNIQYF.

This rearrangement joins TRBV7-3 to TRBJ2-3; 8 nucleotides match TRBD2. Per germline, CDR1 SGHTA and CDR2 FQGTGA. V lost 1 base to trimming and J lost 6 bases; unmatched junction nucleotides: 6. The CDR3 is made up of 15 amino acids. The CDR3 DNA is TGTGCCAGCAGCTTAAATCCGGGGGGGCAGGATACGCAGTATTTT. Translation: CASSLNPGGQDTQYF.

The V and J genes are TRBV7-9 and TRBJ2-3; D is ambiguous. CDR1 SEHNR and CDR2 FQNEAQ come from the germline V gene (reference sequence). Trimming took off 11 bases at V and 4 bases at J, with 28 bases between the two ends. The CDR3 contains 17 residues. The CDR3 region has the DNA TGTGCCTCAAAGCCCGCTACCCCCACACGAAGTTCAGATACGCAGTATTTT. This encodes CASKPATPTRSSDTQYF.

This sequence joins TRBV30 and TRBJ1-1; D gene unclear. In germline, CDR1 is GTSNPN, CDR2 SVGIG (reference sequence). The V end was cut by 4 bases, the J end by 4 bases, with 13 bases between. This CDR3 comprises 13 residues. This CDR3 is CAWTRLRSTEAFF. CDR3 coding DNA: TGTGCCTGGACTAGACTTAGGAGCACTGAAGCTTTCTTT.

This clone has more than one count but fewer than ten. The gene calls are TRBV27 and TRBJ1-2; 8 nucleotides align to TRBD1. With 6 bases clipped from V and 7 bases from J, the junction kept 7 bases outside the gene matches. The CDR3 runs 13 residues. CDR1 and CDR2 (germline): MNHEY, SMNVEV (reference sequence). Here the CDR3 reads CASRPGGGSGYTF. CDR3 coding DNA: TGTGCCAGCAGACCAGGGGGCGGGAGTGGCTACACCTTC.

The sample holds a few counts of this clone. This sequence joins TRBV9 and TRBJ1-2, with TRBD1 matching 9 bases. Germline values: CDR1 SGDLS, CDR2 YYNGEE. This CDR3 contains 18 residues. The ends lost 3 bases at V and 0 bases at J; junction bases unmatched: 12. CDR3 region: CASSAGPGQGITNYGYTF. CDR3 nucleotide sequence: TGTGCCAGCAGCGCCGGCCCGGGACAGGGTATTACTAACTATGGCTACACCTTC.

This chain links TRBV4-1 with TRBJ2-7; 9 bases agree with TRBD2. This CDR3 is 15 amino acids long. Germline assignment: CDR1 MGHRA and CDR2 YSYEKL. The ends lost 3 bases at V and 6 bases at J; junction bases unmatched: 9. The CDR3 DNA reads as TGCGCCAGCAGCCAGCCCGGGACTAGCTCCGCCGAGCAGTACTTC. Translation gives CASSQPGTSSAEQYF.

This clone has more than one count but fewer than ten. The chain employs TRBV5-1 and TRBJ1-1; D not certain. The ends were cut back, 0 bases at V and 4 bases at J, with 4 bases in the middle. There are 12 residues in the CDR3. CDR1 and CDR2 from the germline V gene are SGHRS and YFSETQ. CDR3 DNA sequence: TGCGCCAGCAGCTTGGGGGCCACTGAAGCTTTCTTT. It codes for CASSLGATEAFF.

The rearrangement joins TRBV6-5 to TRBJ1-5; tentative D call: TRBD1 (5 bases). The V end was cut by 5 bases, the J end by 2 bases, with 13 bases between. Germline V CDR1 and CDR2: MNHEY, SVGAGI. There are 15 residues in the CDR3. DNA for the CDR3: TGTGCCAGCAGTACCGGCAGGGTGGGCAATCAGCCCCAGCATTTT. Translation gives CASSTGRVGNQPQHF.

Remarks on this clone: Other nucleotide sequences in the sample specify the same CDR3. The rearrangement links TRBV5-1 to TRBJ2-7; tentatively, D is TRBD1 (6 bases). The CDR3 covers 12 residues. The V and J ends lost 2 bases and 3 bases respectively, with 6 bases between them. Germline V lookup: CDR1 SGHRS, CDR2 YFSETQ. The CDR3: CASSLGGYEQYF. Here the CDR3 DNA reads TGCGCCAGCAGCTTAGGGGGCTACGAGCAGTACTTC.

This rearrangement joins TRBV28 to TRBJ1-3, with D possibly matching TRBD1 (5 bases). Germline CDR1 MDHEN, CDR2 SYDVKM. The CDR3 spans 16 residues. V lost 8 bases and J 4 bases, leaving 21 bases between the germline ends. CDR3 bases: TGTGCCAGCGTTCCCCGTTTTGGGGGACTAGGAAACACCATATATTTT. Its translation is CASVPRFGGLGNTIYF.

The rearrangement uses TRBV5-4 and TRBJ2-7; D might be TRBD2 (6 bases). Trimming removed 3 bases from V and 4 bases from J, with 11 bases in between. Germline V CDR1 and CDR2: SGHNT, YYREEE (reference sequence). The CDR3 runs 13 residues. The DNA of the CDR3 is TGTGCCAGCAGCTGGGCAGGGAGGTACGAGCAGTACTTC. Its translation is CASSWAGRYEQYF.

This chain joins TRBV5-5 and TRBJ1-1, with D maybe TRBD1 (6 bases). Trimming cost V 2 bases and J 3 bases, with 8 bases left between them. CDR3 length equals 13 residues. Germline CDR1 reads SGHKS; CDR2 reads YYEKEE (reference sequence). The CDR3 loop reads CASSFGQYTEAFF. CDR3 bases: TGTGCCAGCAGCTTTGGACAGTACACTGAAGCTTTCTTT.

The rearrangement links TRBV18 to TRBJ2-1; 7 positions agree with TRBD2. Looked up from germline, CDR1 is KGHSH and CDR2 is LQKENI. CDR3 length equals 13 residues. V gave up 3 bases and J gave up 8 bases; unmatched junction bases: 4. CDR3 region: CASSPGLTDEQFF. CDR3 bases: TGTGCCAGCTCACCGGGACTAACGGATGAGCAGTTCTTC.

The V and J genes are TRBV3-1 (or the pseudogene TRBV3-2) and TRBJ2-1, with TRBD2 matching 8 bases. Germline assignment: CDR1 LGHDT and CDR2 YNNKEL (reference sequence). The CDR3 is made up of 15 amino acids. Trimming took 0 bases from V and 9 from J; bases not matched to a gene: 7. The CDR3 spells CASSQESTSVGEQFF. CDR3 bases: TGTGCCAGCAGCCAAGAATCGACTAGCGTTGGTGAGCAGTTCTTC.

This chain uses TRBV2 with TRBJ1-1; D may be TRBD1 (5 bases). Trimming pared 6 bases from V and 4 bases from J, leaving 12 bases between. The CDR3 is 13 amino acids. Germline V gene sequence: CDR1 SNHLY, CDR2 FYNNEI. CDR3 DNA: TGTGCCAGCAGCACGAGCAGGGTCACTGAAGCTTTCTTT. It specifies CASSTSRVTEAFF. Looking up the rest from reference TRBV2 and TRBJ1-1 gives the full variable domain: EPEVTQTPSHQVTQMGQEVILRCVPISNHLYFYWYRQILGQKVEFLVSFYNNEISEKSEIFDDQFSVERPDGSNFTLKIRSTKLEDSAMYFCASSTSRVTEAFFGQGTRLTVV.